Shown below are 15 T cell receptor beta chains from a single sample sequenced in a study of blood T cell repertoires in COVID-19. Clones were read by immunoSEQ multiplex PCR, and TCRdb kept only the in-frame ones, dropping some. The sample lists 320,000 or so clones, about 88% seen once, with approximately 0.93% in the top ten. Material: PBMCs or T cells enriched from blood (not recorded which). The receptors shown here come from a woman in her twenties or thirties who had recovered from COVID-19.

V and J are TRBV2 and TRBJ1-3; 7 positions match TRBD1. Germline V gives CDR1 SNHLY, CDR2 FYNNEI. With V trimmed by 6 bases and J by 0 bases, 5 bases remained unmatched. This CDR3 spans 15 amino acids. This CDR3 reads CASRGTVSSGNTIYF. The CDR3 DNA sequence: TGTGCCAGCAGAGGGACAGTTAGCTCTGGAAACACCATATATTTT.

This chain connects TRBV4-3 to TRBJ2-7; weak D call: TRBD2 (5 bases). With 1 base removed from V and 1 base from J, the gap between germline ends came to 14 bases. The germline V gene encodes CDR1 LGHNA and CDR2 YSLEER. The CDR3 consists of 16 residues. CDR3 nucleotide sequence: TGCGCCAGCAGCCAAGGCTTTCAAGCGGTTTCCTACGAGCAGTACTTC. This gives the protein CASSQGFQAVSYEQYF.

The rearrangement links TRBV5-6 to TRBJ2-7, with a weak D call TRBD1 (6 bases). The ends were cut back, 3 bases at V and 1 base at J, with 8 bases in the middle. From germline, CDR1 is SGHDT and CDR2 YYEEEE. The CDR3 extends over 13 amino acids. CDR3 protein: CASSSGQSYEQYF. The CDR3 bases are TGTGCCAGCAGCTCCGGACAGTCCTACGAGCAGTACTTC.

The chain is built from TRBV7-2 and TRBJ2-2, with 10 positions matching TRBD2. Trimming cost V 5 bases and J 4 bases; bases outside gene matches: 4. Germline assignment: CDR1 SGHTA and CDR2 FQGNSA. The CDR3 loop spans 15 amino acids. The CDR3 nucleotides read TGTGCCAGCAGCCCCCGGACTAGCGGCACCGGGGAGCTGTTTTTT. This translates into CASSPRTSGTGELFF. Combining the CDR3 with reference TRBV7-2 and TRBJ2-2 gives the whole variable domain GAGVSQSPSNKVTEKGKDVELRCDPISGHTALYWYRQSLGQGLEFLIYFQGNSAPDKSGLPSDRFSAERTGGSVSTLTIQRTQQEDSAVYLCASSPRTSGTGELFFGEGSRLTVL.

The rearrangement links TRBV9 to TRBJ2-7; D might be TRBD1 (6 bases). With 3 bases removed from V and 6 bases from J, the gap between germline ends came to 16 bases. The CDR3 is made up of 14 amino acids. Germline values: CDR1 SGDLS, CDR2 YYNGEE. Here the CDR3 reads CASSGTGNSGEQYF. CDR3 in DNA: TGTGCCAGCAGCGGTACAGGGAATTCTGGCGAGCAGTACTTC.

The chain carries TRBV27 and TRBJ1-3; D uncertain. Per the germline V gene, CDR1 is MNHEY and CDR2 is SMNVEV (reference sequence). Trimming shortened V by 2 bases and J by 3 bases, and 5 bases separated the two germline ends. The CDR3 extends over 13 amino acids. The CDR3 DNA reads as TGTGCCAGCAGTTTAGGGCGTGGAAACACCATATATTTT. Encoded protein: CASSLGRGNTIYF.

V usage is TRBV25-1 and J usage is TRBJ1-1; TRBD1 might be the D (5 bases). The germline V gene has CDR1 MGHDK and CDR2 SYGVNS. The V end lost 3 bases, the J end lost 7 bases, and 18 bases lay between the germline ends. The CDR3 is 15 amino acids. The DNA of the CDR3 is TGTGCCAGCAGTGACCCGGGGGGGGACGGCCATGAAGCTTTCTTT. Protein: CASSDPGGDGHEAFF.

The V gene is TRBV7-9, the J gene TRBJ2-7; 10 bases agree with TRBD2. V dropped 5 bases and J dropped 3; count of bases not matched to a gene: 7. This CDR3 region has 15 residues. Germline CDR1 is SEHNR and CDR2 is FQNEAQ (reference sequence). The CDR3 DNA reads as TGTGCCAGCAGCCCGACTAGCGGGCAGCTCTACGAGCAGTACTTC. It encodes CASSPTSGQLYEQYF.

The CDR3 loop reads CASSFRGTGSNEAFF. The CDR3 coding sequence is TGTGCCAGCAGTTTCCGCGGGACAGGCTCGAATGAGGCTTTCTTT. This chain connects TRBV6-5 to TRBJ1-1; 8 bases align to TRBD1. Germline CDR1 is MNHEY and CDR2 is SVGAGI. The CDR3 covers 15 residues. With 4 bases clipped from V and 11 bases from J, the junction kept 15 bases outside the gene matches.

The chain combines TRBV7-7 with TRBJ1-5, with 8 bases fitting TRBD1. This CDR3 has 18 residues. CDR1 SSHAT and CDR2 FNYEAQ come from the germline V gene (reference sequence). The V and J ends lost 3 bases and 2 bases, in that order; junction bases with no gene match: 12. Here the CDR3 reads CASSFDRGPLKRNQPQHF. In DNA form, the CDR3 reads TGTGCCAGCAGCTTCGACAGGGGTCCCCTCAAACGCAATCAGCCCCAGCATTTT.

This chain links TRBV5-1 with TRBJ1-2; 8 bases match TRBD1. CDR1 SGHRS and CDR2 YFSETQ come from the germline V gene. The ends lost 2 bases at V and 6 bases at J; junction bases unmatched: 9. The CDR3 runs to 15 residues. Written as DNA, the CDR3 is TGCGCCAGCAGCTTACGGACAGGGAATTTGCATGGCTACACCTTC. Translated: CASSLRTGNLHGYTF.

The chain has TRBV27 and TRBJ1-2; D is ambiguous. The CDR3 is made up of 14 amino acids. Looked up from germline, CDR1 is MNHEY and CDR2 is SMNVEV (reference sequence). V dropped 0 bases and J dropped 2 bases, with 7 bases sitting between them. CDR3 coding DNA: TGTGCCAGCAGTTTATCGCACAACAACTATGGCTACACCTTC. Translated, it gives CASSLSHNNYGYTF.

In this sample, this clone turned up once. This chain links TRBV6-2 or TRBV6-3 with TRBJ2-1; 14 nucleotides align to TRBD2. In germline, CDR1 is MNHEY, CDR2 SVGEGT. The CDR3 has 19 residues. With V trimmed by 4 bases and J by 1 base, 9 bases remained unmatched. Here the CDR3 reads CASSWSTSGGVKSYNEQFF. CDR3 bases: TGTGCCAGCAGTTGGTCGACTAGCGGGGGGGTCAAATCCTACAATGAGCAGTTCTTC.

The CDR3 DNA reads as TGTGCCACCAGACCGGGACAGACAAACACTGAAGCTTTCTTT. As protein: CATRPGQTNTEAFF. This rearrangement joins TRBV2 to TRBJ1-1; TRBD1 matches at 7 bases. J was trimmed by 2 bases and V by 10 bases; bases with no gene match: 10. The CDR3 extends over 14 amino acids. From germline, CDR1 is SNHLY and CDR2 FYNNEI.

The V and J genes are TRBV27 and TRBJ2-7, with 8 bases identical to TRBD2. CDR1 MNHEY and CDR2 SMNVEV come from the germline V gene (reference sequence). V shed 4 bases, J shed 0 bases, and the junction held 8 bases outside the gene matches. This CDR3 spans 16 amino acids. DNA for the CDR3: TGTGCCAGCAGTTACGCCCGGGGGGGGACCTCCTACGAGCAGTACTTC. Translating it yields CASSYARGGTSYEQYF.